This paragraph covers one T cell receptor beta chain sequence. Its specificity is not known. Time point of the sample: 2014-2015 season, 7 days after vaccination. Adults received seasonal inactivated influenza vaccine, with sorted blood CD4 subsets sequenced before and after. Blood volume per time point ranged from about 35 to 100 mL. CDR1 and CDR2 (germline): ENHRY, SYGVKD. The CDR3 is made up of 15 amino acids. V gave up 10 bases and J gave up 5 bases; unmatched junction bases: 12. Data came from immunoSEQ multiplex PCR; TCRdb stores just in-frame clones and leaves some out. The table records about 15,000 clones, roughly 80% of them present only once. This entry is derived from a study of follicular helper T cells after annual influenza vaccination. Study outcomes and limitations: Yearly vaccinations repeatedly recalled conserved clonotypes in ICOS+CD38+ cTfh.

This clonotype was obtained from an adult who received the influenza vaccine. This chain connects TRBV10-3 to TRBJ2-5; 11 bases align to TRBD1. The material sequenced was CXCR5+ CD38- circulating T follicular helper cells from blood, taken 7 days after influenza vaccination. The sample's subset: circulating Tfh, non-naive CD4+CXCR5+PD-1+ (ICOS+CD38+ or ICOS-CD38-). CDR3 bases: TGTGCCAGCAAGGGGGGACAGGGGGGATTGGAGACCCAGTACTTC. Translation: CASKGGQGGLETQYF.